One TCR beta chain is described in this entry. The antigen remains unidentified. The entry originates in a study of cytomegalovirus exposure and HLA in healthy donors. Findings of the study overall: Most observed TCR sequences were rare, whereas some public TCRs were detected in many donors.

Vbeta (60) and Jbeta (13) primers were used in the PCR. The table came from immunoSEQ multiplex PCR; TCRdb's copy has only in-frame clones and leaves some out. The sample includes approximately 110,000 clones, over 65% of them seen just once. With 0 bases clipped from V and 5 bases from J, the junction kept 9 bases outside the gene matches. In germline, CDR1 is GTSNPN, CDR2 SVGIG (reference sequence). CDR3 length: 15 residues. Sequencing used PBMCs. This chain joins TRBV30 and TRBJ2-5, with 7 nucleotides matching TRBD1. This receptor was obtained from a woman between 25 and 40 years old in good health and CMV-seronegative. The chain's CDR3 is CAWSVQQGPGETQYF. CDR3 DNA sequence: TGTGCCTGGAGTGTACAACAGGGGCCTGGGGAGACCCAGTACTTC.